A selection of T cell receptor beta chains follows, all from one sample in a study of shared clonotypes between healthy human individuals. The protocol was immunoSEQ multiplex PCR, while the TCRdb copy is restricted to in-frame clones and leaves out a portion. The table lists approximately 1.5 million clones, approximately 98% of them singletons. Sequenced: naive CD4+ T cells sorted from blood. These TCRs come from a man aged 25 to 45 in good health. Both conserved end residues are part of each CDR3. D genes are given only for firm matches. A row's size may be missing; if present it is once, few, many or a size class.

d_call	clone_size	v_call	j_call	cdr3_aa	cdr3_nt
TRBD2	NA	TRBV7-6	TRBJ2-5	CASSGGGKETQYF	TGTGCCAGCTCCGGGGGAGGGAAAGAGACCCAGTACTTC
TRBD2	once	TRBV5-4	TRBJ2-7	CASSLTGRRNEQYF	TGTGCCAGCAGCTTAACCGGGAGGAGGAACGAGCAGTACTTC
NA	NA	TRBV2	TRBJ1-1	CASRTNHPEAFF	TGTGCCAGCAGGACGAACCACCCGGAAGCTTTCTTT
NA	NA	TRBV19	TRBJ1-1	CASSIDWGNTEAFF	TGTGCCAGTAGTATAGATTGGGGGAACACTGAAGCTTTCTTT
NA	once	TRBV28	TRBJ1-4	CASSTSRTGNEKLFF	TGTGCCAGCAGTACCTCCAGAACAGGGAATGAAAAACTGTTTTTT
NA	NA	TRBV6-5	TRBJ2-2	CASSYITSTGELFF	TGTGCCAGCAGTTACATTACTAGCACCGGGGAGCTGTTTTTT
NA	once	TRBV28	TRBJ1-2	CASSLSDIRDYGYTF	TGTGCCAGCAGTTTATCGGATATCAGGGACTATGGCTACACCTTC
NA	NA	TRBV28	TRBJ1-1	CASSAPRGEGTEAFF	TGTGCCAGCAGTGCCCCCCGGGGAGAAGGGACTGAAGCTTTCTTT
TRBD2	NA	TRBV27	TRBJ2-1	CASSPLAGGKDEQFF	TGTGCCAGCAGTCCACTAGCGGGAGGGAAGGATGAGCAGTTCTTC
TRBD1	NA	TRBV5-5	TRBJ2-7	CASSLGFGGQGRDEQYF	TGTGCCAGCAGCTTGGGCTTTGGGGGACAGGGACGTGACGAGCAGTACTTC
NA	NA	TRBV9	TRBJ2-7	CASSEGEGGLSSYEQYF	TGTGCCAGCAGCGAGGGGGAGGGCGGGCTAAGCTCCTACGAGCAGTACTTC
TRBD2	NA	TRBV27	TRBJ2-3	CASSEPLTSGLRGDTQYF	TGTGCCAGCAGTGAACCTTTAACTAGCGGTCTTAGGGGGGATACGCAGTATTTT
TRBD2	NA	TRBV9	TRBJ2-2	CASSLGTSGRVGELFF	TGTGCCAGCAGCCTGGGGACTAGCGGGAGGGTCGGGGAGCTGTTTTTT
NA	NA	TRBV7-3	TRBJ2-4	CASSLSPENIQYF	TGTGCCAGCAGCTTAAGCCCGGAAAACATTCAGTACTTC
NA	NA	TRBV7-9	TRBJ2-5	CASSLPRGTQETQYF	TGTGCCAGCAGCTTACCTCGAGGGACCCAAGAGACCCAGTACTTC
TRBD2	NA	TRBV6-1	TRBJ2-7	CASRTGTSDSYEQYF	TGTGCCAGCAGGACCGGGACTAGCGACTCCTACGAGCAGTACTTC
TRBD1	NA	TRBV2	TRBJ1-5	CASSRTGREQPQHF	TGTGCCAGCAGTAGGACAGGGCGGGAGCAGCCCCAGCATTTT
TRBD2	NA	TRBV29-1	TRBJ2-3	CSVTGLAGSTDTQYF	TGCAGCGTTACCGGACTAGCGGGAAGCACAGATACGCAGTATTTT
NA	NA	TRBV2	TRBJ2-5	CASSEIETQYF	TGTGCCAGCAGTGAGATTGAGACCCAGTACTTC
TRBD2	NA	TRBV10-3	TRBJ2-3	CAMRSGTSADTQYF	TGTGCCATGAGGTCCGGGACTAGCGCAGATACGCAGTATTTT
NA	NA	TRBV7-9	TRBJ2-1	CASSWMAVSYNEQFF	TGTGCCAGCAGCTGGATGGCGGTCTCCTACAATGAGCAGTTCTTC
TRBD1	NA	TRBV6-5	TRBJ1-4	CASKRTGWDEKLFF	TGTGCCAGCAAGAGGACAGGGTGGGATGAAAAACTGTTTTTT
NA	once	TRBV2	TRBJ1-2	CASAPGPMAERYTF	TGTGCCAGCGCACCGGGCCCTATGGCGGAACGCTACACCTTC
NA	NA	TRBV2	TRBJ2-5	CASSVGVGETQYF	TGTGCCAGCAGTGTTGGGGTCGGAGAGACCCAGTACTTC
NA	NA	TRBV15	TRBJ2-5	CATASGRETQYF	TGTGCCACCGCGTCGGGACGGGAGACCCAGTACTTC
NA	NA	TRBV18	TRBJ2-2	CASSPNRDSNTGELFF	TGTGCCAGCTCACCCAACCGGGACTCGAACACCGGGGAGCTGTTTTTT
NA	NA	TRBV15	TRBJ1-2	CATSRDKANYGYTF	TGTGCCACCAGCAGAGACAAAGCTAACTATGGCTACACCTTC
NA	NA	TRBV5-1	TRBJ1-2	CASSMTGTNGYTF	TGCGCCAGCAGCATGACCGGGACAAATGGCTACACCTTC
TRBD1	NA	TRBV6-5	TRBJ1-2	CASSLDREGLGYTF	TGTGCCAGCAGCCTGGACAGGGAGGGTCTTGGCTACACCTTC
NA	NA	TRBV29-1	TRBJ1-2	CSVRTNSNYGYTF	TGCAGCGTTAGGACCAATTCTAACTATGGCTACACCTTC
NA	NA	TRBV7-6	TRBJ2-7	CASSLGQTSYEQYF	TGTGCCAGCAGCCTAGGACAGACCTCCTACGAGCAGTACTTC